Detailed here is one T cell receptor beta chain. The antigen this receptor binds is unknown. No base-level quality is on record; no much larger clone is a single base apart. This record comes from a study of PD-1 and CTLA-4 blockade in melanoma listed by TCRdb under 2021. About the study as a whole: In patients with melanoma, the researchers looked at the effects of CTLA-4 blockade versus PD-1 blockade on the CD8 T cell response that was melanoma-reactive.

The library relied on the immunoSEQ multiplex PCR assay. Not all clones reach the TCRdb copy of this immuneACCESS table, which keeps in-frame sequences only. Checked studies attribute under half of the gap to unresolved V genes and leave the rest unexplained. Counted in this sample were fewer than 20,000 clones; more than 65% of them appeared once. Roughly 15% of the sample is in the top ten clones. The CDR3 sequence holds 16 residues, the cysteine and phenylalanine included. This entry keeps only the CDR3 DNA: 48 bases, framed from base 1. From a lookup of the germline V gene (reference sequence), CDR1 and CDR2 are SGHKS and YYEKEE. Cut back by 4 bases and 4 bases, the V and J ends lie 20 bases apart.

This sample comprised CD8+ T cells from peripheral blood, obtained before anti-PD-1 treatment. This receptor was obtained from a human donor with melanoma. Recombination connected TRBV5-5 to TRBJ2-5; TRBD2 is a possible D gene, resting on 5 matching bases. Here the CDR3 is given as CASSTRPGLGGETQYF. The nucleotide sequence is TGTGCCAGCAGCACCCGTCCGGGCCTTGGAGGAGAGACCCAGTACTTC.